A selection of T cell receptor beta chains follows, all from one sample in a study of OX40 agonist ivuxolimab in advanced cancers. Profiled with immunoSEQ multiplex PCR; TCRdb holds only in-frame clones, not every one. The sample yields 65,000 to 75,000 clones, 75% to 90% seen once. Sequenced material: CD4+ or CD8+ T cells sorted from blood, taken in a trial of the OX40 agonist ivuxolimab. The receptors come from an adult with an advanced solid tumor such as melanoma, head and neck, liver or kidney cancer. The CDR3 runs from the conserved cysteine through the conserved F or W. The order of the fields is clone size, J gene, D gene, V gene, CDR3 protein, CDR3 DNA. The D gene is left open where the match is weak. Size tells how often a clone was seen (once, few, many) or the class of an expanded clone, and some rows leave it out.

clone_size: NA; j_call: TRBJ2-7; d_call: NA; v_call: TRBV20-1; cdr3_aa: CSARGGYEQYF; cdr3_nt: TGCAGTGCTAGAGGGGGGTACGAGCAGTACTTC
clone_size: NA; j_call: TRBJ2-5; d_call: TRBD2; v_call: TRBV19; cdr3_aa: CASSILTSGAKETQYF; cdr3_nt: TGTGCCAGTAGTATCCTCACTAGCGGGGCCAAAGAGACCCAGTACTTC
clone_size: NA; j_call: TRBJ1-6; d_call: NA; v_call: TRBV10-2; cdr3_aa: CATRGDIFYSPLHF; cdr3_nt: TGCGCCACCCGGGGGGATATTTTTTATTCACCCCTCCACTTT
clone_size: NA; j_call: TRBJ2-2; d_call: NA; v_call: TRBV18; cdr3_aa: CASTPPSGELFF; cdr3_nt: TGTGCCAGCACCCCCCCATCCGGGGAGCTGTTTTTT
clone_size: NA; j_call: TRBJ2-1; d_call: NA; v_call: TRBV7-2; cdr3_aa: CASIAWGAGEQFF; cdr3_nt: TGTGCCAGCATCGCATGGGGAGCCGGTGAGCAGTTCTTC
clone_size: NA; j_call: TRBJ1-3; d_call: NA; v_call: TRBV9; cdr3_aa: CASSVDLDGRNTIYF; cdr3_nt: TGTGCCAGCAGCGTGGACCTGGACGGCAGAAACACCATATATTTT
clone_size: NA; j_call: TRBJ2-1; d_call: TRBD2; v_call: TRBV15; cdr3_aa: CATSRDLSSGYNEQFF; cdr3_nt: TGTGCCACCAGCAGAGATCTGTCTAGCGGCTACAATGAGCAGTTCTTC
clone_size: few; j_call: TRBJ2-7; d_call: TRBD1; v_call: TRBV4-1; cdr3_aa: CASSQGQGDLYEQYF; cdr3_nt: TGCGCCAGCAGCCAAGGACAGGGAGATCTTTACGAGCAGTACTTC
clone_size: NA; j_call: TRBJ2-3; d_call: TRBD1; v_call: TRBV18; cdr3_aa: CASSPPDRTGDTQYF; cdr3_nt: TGTGCCAGCTCACCACCGGACAGGACCGGAGATACGCAGTATTTT
clone_size: NA; j_call: TRBJ2-1; d_call: NA; v_call: TRBV28; cdr3_aa: CASSLWVSTNNEQFF; cdr3_nt: TGTGCCAGCAGTTTGTGGGTTAGCACCAACAATGAGCAGTTCTTC
clone_size: NA; j_call: TRBJ2-3; d_call: TRBD1; v_call: TRBV15; cdr3_aa: CATSRRATGADTQYF; cdr3_nt: TGTGCCACCAGCAGGAGGGCGACAGGGGCTGATACGCAGTATTTT
clone_size: few; j_call: TRBJ1-5; d_call: TRBD1; v_call: TRBV6-5; cdr3_aa: CASSYRDSRREHF; cdr3_nt: TGTGCCAGCAGTTACAGGGACAGCCGCCGAGAGCATTTT
clone_size: NA; j_call: TRBJ2-5; d_call: NA; v_call: TRBV18; cdr3_aa: CASSPGREETQYF; cdr3_nt: TGTGCCAGCTCACCTGGCAGGGAAGAGACCCAGTACTTC
clone_size: NA; j_call: TRBJ1-1; d_call: NA; v_call: TRBV11-3; cdr3_aa: CASSSLLNTEAFF; cdr3_nt: TGTGCCAGCAGCTCCCTATTGAACACTGAAGCTTTCTTT
clone_size: NA; j_call: TRBJ1-1; d_call: TRBD1; v_call: TRBV29-1; cdr3_aa: CSVELDRMNTEAFF; cdr3_nt: TGCAGCGTTGAACTGGACAGGATGAACACTGAAGCTTTCTTT
clone_size: NA; j_call: TRBJ2-1; d_call: TRBD2; v_call: TRBV5-1; cdr3_aa: CASSPAGGGSYNEQFF; cdr3_nt: TGCGCCAGCAGCCCCGCGGGCGGGGGGTCCTACAATGAGCAGTTCTTC
clone_size: NA; j_call: TRBJ2-7; d_call: NA; v_call: TRBV6-5; cdr3_aa: CASRQAGGHEQYF; cdr3_nt: TGTGCCAGCAGACAAGCAGGGGGGCACGAGCAGTACTTC
clone_size: once; j_call: TRBJ2-1; d_call: NA; v_call: TRBV7-9; cdr3_aa: CASSRSLGEQFF; cdr3_nt: TGTGCCAGCAGCCGTTCGTTGGGTGAGCAGTTCTTC
clone_size: NA; j_call: TRBJ1-4; d_call: TRBD1; v_call: TRBV7-2; cdr3_aa: CASSLGPHRGKLFF; cdr3_nt: TGTGCCAGCAGCTTAGGACCTCACAGGGGAAAACTGTTTTTT
clone_size: NA; j_call: TRBJ1-4; d_call: NA; v_call: TRBV11-2; cdr3_aa: CASSHRGLVNEKLFF; cdr3_nt: TGTGCCAGCAGCCATCGGGGGCTCGTTAATGAAAAACTGTTTTTT
clone_size: NA; j_call: TRBJ2-1; d_call: TRBD2; v_call: TRBV2; cdr3_aa: CASRMDPGGGNEQFF; cdr3_nt: TGTGCCAGCAGAATGGACCCGGGGGGTGGCAATGAGCAGTTCTTC
clone_size: NA; j_call: TRBJ1-1; d_call: TRBD1; v_call: TRBV30; cdr3_aa: CARDRQNTEAFF; cdr3_nt: TGTGCCAGGGACAGGCAGAACACTGAAGCTTTCTTT
clone_size: NA; j_call: TRBJ1-2; d_call: TRBD1; v_call: TRBV5-1; cdr3_aa: CASSLSRGTADYGYTF; cdr3_nt: TGCGCCAGCAGCTTGTCCAGGGGGACAGCGGACTATGGCTACACCTTC
clone_size: NA; j_call: TRBJ2-5; d_call: TRBD2; v_call: TRBV14; cdr3_aa: CASSPGVAGGRETQYF; cdr3_nt: TGTGCCAGCAGCCCGGGGGTAGCGGGAGGCCGAGAGACCCAGTACTTC
clone_size: NA; j_call: TRBJ2-7; d_call: NA; v_call: TRBV28; cdr3_aa: CASSLFGGRHEQYF; cdr3_nt: TGTGCCAGCAGTTTATTTGGGGGGCGGCACGAGCAGTACTTC